This is a list of T cell receptor beta chains from one sample in a study of CD8+CD57+ T cells in acquired aplastic anemia. In TCRdb, the reads were re-called with MiXCR into one record per CDR3 protein. Here the sample spans some 200,000 distinct CDR3 sequences, about 62% being singletons. Material for sequencing was sorted CD4+, CD8+, or CD8+CD57+ T cells (not recorded which) from PBMCs. The receptors originated from a human donor with aplastic anemia. The CDR3 runs from the conserved cysteine through the conserved F or W. Each record gives: CDR3 protein, CDR3 DNA, D gene, CDR3 length, J gene, V gene, clone size. The D gene is left open where the match is weak. The listing skips clone size in some rows; elsewhere it reads once, few, many or a size class.

CDR3: CASATSGHLGDTQYF
DNA: TGTGCCAGCGCGACTAGCGGACACCTAGGAGATACGCAGTATTTT
D: TRBD2
length: 15
J: TRBJ2-3
V: TRBV9
size: NA

CDR3: CASSVPRHGTGGADTQYF
DNA: TGTGCCAGCAGCGTACCCCGCCACGGGACAGGGGGCGCAGATACGCAGTATTTT
D: TRBD1
length: 18
J: TRBJ2-3
V: TRBV9
size: once

CDR3: CATSSPGGIQETQYF
DNA: TGTGCCACCAGCAGTCCCGGGGGGATTCAAGAGACCCAGTACTTC
D: TRBD2
length: 15
J: TRBJ2-5
V: TRBV15
size: NA

CDR3: CASSTGTGTLNF
DNA: TGCGCCAGCAGTACCGGGACAGGGACGTTGAACTTC
D: TRBD1
length: 12
J: TRBJ2-7
V: TRBV10-1
size: NA

CDR3: CASSVAGGSYEQYF
DNA: TGTGCCAGCAGTGTGGCGGGAGGGTCCTACGAGCAGTACTTC
D: TRBD2
length: 14
J: TRBJ2-7
V: TRBV2
size: NA

CDR3: CATQLGTEAFF
DNA: TGTGCCACCCAATTGGGCACTGAAGCTTTCTTT
D: NA
length: 11
J: TRBJ1-1
V: TRBV19
size: NA

CDR3: CASSTTDTDSPLHF
DNA: TGTGCCAGCAGCACAACCGACACAGATTCACCCCTCCACTTT
D: NA
length: 14
J: TRBJ1-6
V: TRBV9
size: once

CDR3: CASSATGWTEAFF
DNA: TGTGCCAGTAGTGCCACAGGGTGGACTGAAGCTTTCTTT
D: NA
length: 13
J: TRBJ1-1
V: TRBV19
size: few

CDR3: CASKIGPGGPDTQYF
DNA: TGTGCCAGCAAGATTGGGCCAGGAGGGCCAGATACGCAGTATTTT
D: NA
length: 15
J: TRBJ2-3
V: TRBV5-4
size: NA

CDR3: CASSEVGLEQYF
DNA: TGTGCCAGCAGTGAAGTAGGTCTCGAGCAGTACTTC
D: NA
length: 12
J: TRBJ2-7
V: TRBV6-5
size: NA

CDR3: CASSARGGHYNEQFF
DNA: TGTGCCAGTAGTGCCCGGGGGGGCCACTACAATGAGCAGTTCTTC
D: TRBD2
length: 15
J: TRBJ2-1
V: TRBV19
size: NA

CDR3: CASEGASSGNTF
DNA: TGTGCCAGCGAGGGGGCGAGCTCTGGAAACACCTTC
D: TRBD1
length: 12
J: TRBJ1-2
V: TRBV7-3
size: NA

CDR3: CSAELGQGYSGNTIYF
DNA: TGCAGTGCGGAGCTCGGACAGGGCTACTCTGGAAACACCATATATTTT
D: TRBD1
length: 16
J: TRBJ1-3
V: TRBV20-1
size: NA

CDR3: CATSDWTSGRYVNEQFF
DNA: TGTGCCACCAGTGATTGGACTAGCGGGAGGTATGTTAATGAGCAGTTCTTC
D: TRBD2
length: 17
J: TRBJ2-1
V: TRBV24-1
size: NA

CDR3: CASSGTGGASFF
DNA: TGTGCCAGCAGCGGGACAGGGGGCGCGTCTTTCTTT
D: TRBD1
length: 12
J: TRBJ1-1
V: TRBV11-2
size: NA

CDR3: CATSAVGSHEQYF
DNA: TGTGCCACTAGTGCGGTAGGGTCGCACGAGCAGTACTTC
D: NA
length: 13
J: TRBJ2-7
V: TRBV24-1
size: NA

CDR3: CASSIGALYEQYF
DNA: TGTGCCAGTAGTATAGGAGCGCTCTACGAGCAGTACTTC
D: NA
length: 13
J: TRBJ2-7
V: TRBV19
size: NA

CDR3: CATSRDKGGPDTQYF
DNA: TGTGCCACCAGCAGAGATAAGGGGGGGCCAGATACGCAGTATTTT
D: NA
length: 15
J: TRBJ2-3
V: TRBV15
size: NA

CDR3: CASSVGQGEETQYF
DNA: TGTGCCAGCAGCGTAGGGCAGGGCGAAGAGACCCAGTACTTC
D: NA
length: 14
J: TRBJ2-5
V: TRBV5-1
size: NA

CDR3: CASSLTGQNEQFF
DNA: TGTGCCAGCAGCTTGACAGGGCAGAATGAGCAGTTCTTC
D: TRBD1
length: 13
J: TRBJ2-1
V: TRBV7-3
size: NA

CDR3: CASSLVGLNGYTF
DNA: TGTGCCAGCAGCTTAGTAGGACTAAATGGCTACACCTTC
D: NA
length: 13
J: TRBJ1-2
V: TRBV7-9
size: NA

CDR3: CSVEVGDRGYEQYF
DNA: TGCAGCGTTGAAGTGGGAGACAGGGGATACGAGCAGTACTTC
D: TRBD1
length: 14
J: TRBJ2-7
V: TRBV29-1
size: many

CDR3: CASSNKSNTGELFF
DNA: TGTGCCAGCAGCAACAAATCGAACACCGGGGAGCTGTTTTTT
D: NA
length: 14
J: TRBJ2-2
V: TRBV7-3
size: NA

CDR3: CASSSGTGVVYGYTF
DNA: TGTGCCAGCAGCTCCGGGACAGGGGTTGTCTATGGCTACACCTTC
D: TRBD1
length: 15
J: TRBJ1-2
V: TRBV12-3/TRBV12-4
size: NA

CDR3: CASSPLIGGFDEQFF
DNA: TGTGCCAGCAGCCCTCTCATCGGGGGCTTCGATGAGCAGTTCTTC
D: NA
length: 15
J: TRBJ2-1
V: TRBV9
size: once

CDR3: CASSEDRVYGYTF
DNA: TGTGCCAGCAGCGAGGACAGGGTCTATGGCTACACCTTC
D: TRBD1
length: 13
J: TRBJ1-2
V: TRBV19
size: NA

CDR3: CASSARTSGSLEQYF
DNA: TGTGCCAGTAGTGCACGGACTAGCGGGAGCCTCGAGCAGTACTTC
D: TRBD2
length: 15
J: TRBJ2-7
V: TRBV19
size: NA

CDR3: CSVDRDRGSEAFF
DNA: TGCAGCGTTGACCGCGACAGGGGATCTGAAGCTTTCTTT
D: TRBD1
length: 13
J: TRBJ1-1
V: TRBV29-1
size: NA

CDR3: CATSDPTGVNVGEQFF
DNA: TGTGCCACCAGTGACCCGACAGGGGTAAACGTGGGTGAGCAGTTCTTC
D: TRBD1
length: 16
J: TRBJ2-1
V: TRBV24-1
size: NA

CDR3: CASSLGQSNEQYF
DNA: TGTGCCAGCAGCCTCGGACAGAGCAACGAGCAGTACTTC
D: NA
length: 13
J: TRBJ2-7
V: TRBV7-4
size: NA

CDR3: CSVEEYNEQFF
DNA: TGCAGCGTTGAGGAGTACAATGAGCAGTTCTTC
D: NA
length: 11
J: TRBJ2-1
V: TRBV29-1
size: NA

CDR3: CASSPMDGEQLF
DNA: TGCGCCAGCAGCCCTATGGACGGAGAGCAGCTCTTC
D: NA
length: 12
J: TRBJ2-1
V: TRBV5-1
size: NA

CDR3: CASSLAQGHNEQFF
DNA: TGTGCCAGCAGTTTAGCGCAGGGTCACAATGAGCAGTTCTTC
D: NA
length: 14
J: TRBJ2-1
V: TRBV12-3/TRBV12-4
size: NA

CDR3: CASSKGRPSEQYF
DNA: TGTGCCAGCAGTAAGGGACGTCCGTCCGAGCAGTACTTC
D: NA
length: 13
J: TRBJ2-7
V: TRBV12-3/TRBV12-4
size: few

CDR3: CASSSRDNTEAFF
DNA: TGTGCCAGCAGCTCCCGGGATAACACTGAAGCTTTCTTT
D: NA
length: 13
J: TRBJ1-1
V: TRBV5-4
size: NA

CDR3: CASSFSAGTNEQFF
DNA: TGTGCCAGCAGCTTTTCGGCTGGGACGAATGAGCAGTTCTTC
D: NA
length: 14
J: TRBJ2-1
V: TRBV7-9
size: NA

CDR3: CASSSQTGQGSYEQYF
DNA: TGTGCCAGCAGCTCCCAGACGGGACAGGGTTCCTACGAGCAGTACTTC
D: TRBD1
length: 16
J: TRBJ2-7
V: TRBV7-2
size: NA

CDR3: CASSIRGQGGYTF
DNA: TGTGCCAGTAGTATAAGGGGGCAAGGTGGCTACACCTTC
D: TRBD1
length: 13
J: TRBJ1-2
V: TRBV19
size: NA

CDR3: CASSVGPEITYEQYF
DNA: TGTGCCAGCAGCGTAGGACCGGAGATTACCTACGAGCAGTACTTC
D: NA
length: 15
J: TRBJ2-7
V: TRBV9
size: NA

CDR3: CASSYQGRGEHEKLFF
DNA: TGTGCCAGCAGTTACCAGGGCAGGGGCGAACATGAAAAACTGTTTTTT
D: NA
length: 16
J: TRBJ1-4
V: TRBV6-6
size: NA

CDR3: CASSLGVSLEWGTQYF
DNA: TGTGCCAGCAGCTTAGGTGTCTCACTAGAATGGGGGACCCAGTACTTC
D: NA
length: 16
J: TRBJ2-5
V: TRBV7-9
size: once

CDR3: CASSFMENTEAFF
DNA: TGTGCCAGCAGCTTTATGGAGAACACTGAAGCTTTCTTT
D: NA
length: 13
J: TRBJ1-1
V: TRBV7-9
size: few

CDR3: CASSLEQGLNTEAFF
DNA: TGTGCCAGCAGCTTAGAACAGGGCTTGAACACTGAAGCTTTCTTT
D: NA
length: 15
J: TRBJ1-1
V: TRBV7-2
size: NA

CDR3: CASSPGVGVRGNQPQHF
DNA: TGTGCCAGCTCACCAGGTGTGGGGGTAAGGGGCAATCAGCCCCAGCATTTT
D: NA
length: 17
J: TRBJ1-5
V: TRBV18
size: NA

CDR3: CSASGRSSYYEQYF
DNA: TGCAGTGCTAGTGGTCGCTCAAGCTACTACGAGCAGTACTTC
D: NA
length: 14
J: TRBJ2-7
V: TRBV20-1
size: NA

CDR3: CASSSRAAGGADNEQFF
DNA: TGTGCCAGCAGCTCCCGGGCTGCGGGCGGAGCAGACAATGAGCAGTTCTTC
D: NA
length: 17
J: TRBJ2-1
V: TRBV7-3
size: NA

CDR3: CAISESDGPSYGQYF
DNA: TGTGCCATCAGTGAGTCTGATGGACCCTCCTACGGGCAGTACTTC
D: NA
length: 15
J: TRBJ2-7
V: TRBV10-3
size: NA

CDR3: CASSWPDYEQYF
DNA: TGTGCCAGCAGCTGGCCAGATTACGAGCAGTACTTC
D: NA
length: 12
J: TRBJ2-7
V: TRBV11-2
size: few

CDR3: CASSGPIGYNSPLHF
DNA: TGTGCCAGCAGCGGGCCGATTGGGTATAATTCACCCCTCCACTTT
D: NA
length: 15
J: TRBJ1-6
V: TRBV9
size: NA

CDR3: CASSSIYRDAEAFF
DNA: TGTGCCAGCAGCTCGATATACAGGGATGCTGAAGCTTTCTTT
D: NA
length: 14
J: TRBJ1-1
V: TRBV7-3
size: NA

CDR3: CASSMFPAAYEQYF
DNA: TGTGCCAGTAGTATGTTTCCCGCCGCCTACGAGCAGTACTTC
D: NA
length: 14
J: TRBJ2-7
V: TRBV19
size: many

CDR3: CASSDYSYYDPYF
DNA: TGTGCCAGCAGTGACTACAGTTACTACGATCCTTACTTC
D: NA
length: 13
J: TRBJ2-7
V: TRBV2
size: NA

CDR3: CASSLGLMAEQYF
DNA: TGTGCCAGCAGCTTAGGACTAATGGCCGAGCAGTACTTC
D: NA
length: 13
J: TRBJ2-7
V: TRBV7-2
size: many

CDR3: CASSLTGTGGTGELFF
DNA: TGTGCCAGCAGCTTAACCGGGACAGGGGGGACCGGGGAGCTGTTTTTT
D: TRBD1
length: 16
J: TRBJ2-2
V: TRBV7-3
size: NA

CDR3: CASSPPSLAREQYF
DNA: TGTGCCAGCAGCCCACCGAGCCTCGCTCGGGAGCAGTACTTC
D: NA
length: 14
J: TRBJ2-7
V: TRBV5-6
size: NA

CDR3: CASSYRGDARKLFF
DNA: TGTGCCAGCAGTTATCGGGGGGACGCTAGAAAACTGTTTTTT
D: NA
length: 14
J: TRBJ1-4
V: TRBV6-2/TRBV6-3
size: many

CDR3: CASRPDRNTGELFF
DNA: TGTGCCAGCAGGCCCGACAGGAACACCGGGGAGCTGTTTTTT
D: NA
length: 14
J: TRBJ2-2
V: TRBV7-9
size: NA

CDR3: CASAGTQEGEQFF
DNA: TGTGCCAGCGCCGGGACTCAAGAGGGTGAGCAGTTCTTC
D: NA
length: 13
J: TRBJ2-1
V: TRBV6-4
size: NA